This T cell receptor (beta chain) was obtained from a study of blood T cell repertoires in COVID-19. In the authors' methods: Amplification of reference gene primers was used by the study to estimate nucleated cell counts. Assay: immunoSEQ multiplex PCR; the TCRdb copy retains only in-frame clones and omits some. D and trimming come from the DNA, and the V and J calls and clone size come from that table. This table holds about 57,000 clones, approximately 80% found once. After removal of 4 bases from V and 5 bases from J, the junction contained 4 bases not matched to a gene. This CDR3 is 14 amino acids long. From germline, CDR1 is LGHNA and CDR2 YNFKEQ.

The specimen sequenced was PBMCs or T cells enriched from blood (not recorded which). This clonotype was sampled from a middle-aged woman with acute COVID-19. The genes are TRBV4-2 and TRBJ2-1; 8 nucleotides match TRBD2. DNA of the CDR3: TGTGCCAGCAGCCGTGGCGGGGGGAACAATGAGCAGTTCTTC. This sequence encodes CASSRGGGNNEQFF.